Here is one TCR beta chain with its context. Antigen unknown. These data originate in a study of cytomegalovirus exposure and HLA in healthy donors. Germline V gives CDR1 WNHNN, CDR2 SYGVQD (reference sequence). Trimming removed 0 bases at V and 4 bases at J, with 8 bases between. This CDR3 comprises 14 residues. Findings and caveats of the study: In a later analysis, a missense DCLRE1C variant was linked to TCR beta V- and J-gene trimming.

The PCR had 60 Vbeta and 13 Jbeta primers. Method: immunoSEQ multiplex PCR; TCRdb's copy keeps in-frame clones and lacks some. This table has about 98,000 clones, under 85% appearing once. This sequence was found in a man between 18 and 35 years old in good health and CMV-seropositive. The sample comprised PBMCs. This sequence joins TRBV10-1 and TRBJ2-3; unclear D gene. Here the CDR3 reads CASSESRLADTQYF. The CDR3 region has the DNA TGCGCCAGCAGTGAGTCGCGACTCGCAGATACGCAGTATTTT.